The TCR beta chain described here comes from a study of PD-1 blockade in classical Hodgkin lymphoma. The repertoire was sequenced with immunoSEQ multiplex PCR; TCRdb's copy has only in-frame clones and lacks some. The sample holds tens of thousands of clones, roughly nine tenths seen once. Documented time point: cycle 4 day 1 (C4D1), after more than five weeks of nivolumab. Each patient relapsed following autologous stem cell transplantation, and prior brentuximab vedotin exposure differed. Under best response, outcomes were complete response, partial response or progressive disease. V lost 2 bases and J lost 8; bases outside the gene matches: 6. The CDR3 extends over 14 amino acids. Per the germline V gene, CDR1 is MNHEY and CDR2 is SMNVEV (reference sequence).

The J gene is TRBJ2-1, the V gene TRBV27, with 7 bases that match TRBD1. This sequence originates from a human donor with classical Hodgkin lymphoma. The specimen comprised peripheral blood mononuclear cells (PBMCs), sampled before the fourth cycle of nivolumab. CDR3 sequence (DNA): TGTGCCAGCAGTTTAGGTCTAGGGGGCGATGAGCAGTTCTTC. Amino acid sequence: CASSLGLGGDEQFF.